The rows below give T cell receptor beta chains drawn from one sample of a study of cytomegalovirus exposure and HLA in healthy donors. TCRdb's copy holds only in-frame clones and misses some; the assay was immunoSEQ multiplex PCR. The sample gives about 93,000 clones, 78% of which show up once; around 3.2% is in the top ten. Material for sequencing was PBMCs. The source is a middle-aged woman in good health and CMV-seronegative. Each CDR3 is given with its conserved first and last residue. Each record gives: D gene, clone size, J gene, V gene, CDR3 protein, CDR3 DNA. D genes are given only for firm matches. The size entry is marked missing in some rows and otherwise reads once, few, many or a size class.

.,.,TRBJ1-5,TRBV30,CAGSQGPDQPQHF,TGTGCCGGAAGTCAGGGGCCGGATCAGCCCCAGCATTTT
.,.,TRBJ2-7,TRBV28,CASSLGRSYEQYF,TGTGCCAGCAGTTTAGGCCGATCCTACGAGCAGTACTTC
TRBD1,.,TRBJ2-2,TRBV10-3,CATSKSRGTALNTGELFF,TGTGCCACTTCGAAAAGTCGAGGGACAGCTCTGAACACCGGGGAGCTGTTTTTT
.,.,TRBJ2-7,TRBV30,CAWRQGSYEQYF,TGTGCCTGGAGACAGGGTTCCTACGAGCAGTACTTC
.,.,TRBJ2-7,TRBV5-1,CASSLVLEREQYF,TGCGCCAGCAGCTTGGTCCTAGAGCGCGAGCAGTACTTC
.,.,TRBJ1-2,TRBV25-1,CASSGHILGYTF,TGTGCCAGCAGTGGACACATTTTGGGCTACACCTTC
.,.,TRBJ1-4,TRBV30,CAWSSGNPNEKLFF,TGTGCCTGGAGCTCAGGGAACCCTAATGAAAAACTGTTTTTT
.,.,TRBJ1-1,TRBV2,CASNRLREGAEAFF,TGTGCCAGCAACAGATTAAGGGAGGGGGCTGAAGCTTTCTTT
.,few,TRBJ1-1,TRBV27,CASSTEGLDTEAFF,TGTGCCAGCAGTACCGAAGGACTGGACACTGAAGCTTTCTTT
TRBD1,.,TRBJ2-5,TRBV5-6,CASSQGQGGQETQYF,TGTGCCAGCAGCCAAGGACAGGGGGGACAAGAGACCCAGTACTTC
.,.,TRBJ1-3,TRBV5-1,CASSLRGGASGNTIYF,TGCGCCAGCAGCCTCCGGGGGGGGGCCTCTGGAAACACCATATATTTT
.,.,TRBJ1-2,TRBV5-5,CASSFTGGYTF,TGTGCCAGCAGCTTCACGGGAGGCTACACCTTC
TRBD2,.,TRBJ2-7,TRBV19,CASSRLAGGYEQYF,TGTGCCAGTAGTAGACTAGCGGGAGGCTACGAGCAGTACTTC
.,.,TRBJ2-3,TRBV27,CASSPTTGTKLSDTQYF,TGTGCCAGCAGTCCAACTACCGGGACAAAGCTTTCGGATACGCAGTATTTT
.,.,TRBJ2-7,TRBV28,CASSDSYEQYF,TGTGCCAGCAGTGACTCTTACGAGCAGTACTTC
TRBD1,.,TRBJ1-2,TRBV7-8,CASSPRTGAYGYTF,TGTGCCAGCAGCCCAAGGACAGGGGCCTATGGCTACACCTTC
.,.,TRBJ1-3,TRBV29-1,CSVVEGDTIYF,TGCAGCGTTGTCGAGGGAGACACCATATATTTT
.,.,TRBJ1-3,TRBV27,CASSRTNGNTIYF,TGTGCCAGCAGTCGGACAAATGGAAACACCATATATTTT
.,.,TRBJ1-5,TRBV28,CASSSRQALRDNQPQHF,TGTGCCAGCAGTTCCCGGCAGGCCCTGCGTGACAATCAGCCCCAGCATTTT
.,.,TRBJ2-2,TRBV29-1,CSVRRDTNTGELFF,TGCAGCGTTCGCCGGGACACGAACACCGGGGAGCTGTTTTTT
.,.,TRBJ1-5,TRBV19,CASSNPGSNQPQHF,TGTGCCAGTAGCAATCCAGGAAGCAATCAGCCCCAGCATTTT
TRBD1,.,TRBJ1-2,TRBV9,CASSGGTGRDYGYTF,TGTGCCAGCAGCGGCGGGACAGGGAGAGACTATGGCTACACCTTC
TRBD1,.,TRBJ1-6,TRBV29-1,CSVSDRGDSPLHF,TGCAGCGTCTCGGACAGGGGTGACTCACCCCTCCACTTT
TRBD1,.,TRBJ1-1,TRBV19,CASSTSRQGNTEAFF,TGTGCCAGTAGTACTTCCCGACAGGGCAACACTGAAGCTTTCTTT
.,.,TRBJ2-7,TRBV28,CASTLTPGYEQYF,TGTGCCAGCACCCTCACCCCGGGCTACGAGCAGTACTTC
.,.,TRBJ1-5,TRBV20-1,CSARIGRPQHF,TGCAGTGCTAGGATCGGGAGGCCCCAGCATTTT